The TCR beta chain described here comes from a study of T cell responses to AZD1222 COVID-19 vaccine. This table comes from immunoSEQ multiplex PCR, and its TCRdb copy is limited to in-frame clones, with some not included. The sample lists approximately 150,000 clones, approximately 90% occurring once. This receptor was taken from an adult in good health. The sequenced sample was peripheral blood, obtained on day 0 of AZD1222 vaccination.

The DNA of the CDR3 is TGTGCCAGTAGTATAGGGGCGAACACTGAAGCTTTCTTT. Translating gives CASSIGANTEAFF. The rearrangement links TRBV19 to TRBJ1-1; unclear D gene. The CDR3 length is 13 residues. V was clipped by 1 base and J by 1 base, with 4 bases between them. In germline, CDR1 is LNHDA, CDR2 SQIVND (reference sequence).